A selection of T cell receptor beta chains follows, all from one sample in a study of blood T cell repertoires in COVID-19. TCRdb's table, derived via immunoSEQ multiplex PCR, lists solely in-frame clones and lacks some. The table records some 190,000 clones, roughly nine tenths of them present only once. Sequenced input: PBMCs or T cells enriched from blood (not recorded which). The receptor set was obtained from a woman in her forties with acute COVID-19. Both conserved end residues are part of each CDR3. The order of the fields is D gene, clone size, V gene, J gene, CDR3 DNA, CDR3 protein. A D gene is named only where the DNA matches it firmly. Some rows have no size entry. The others give once, few or many, or a class for an expanded clone.

D: NA
size: once
V: TRBV7-6
J: TRBJ2-3
DNA: TGTGCCAGCAGCTTAAGCGATATTAAAACGGATACGCAGTATTTT
CDR3: CASSLSDIKTDTQYF

D: NA
size: NA
V: TRBV9
J: TRBJ2-5
DNA: TGTGCCAGCAGCCGTCTCGAGGGAGGCCAAGAGACCCAGTACTTC
CDR3: CASSRLEGGQETQYF

D: TRBD1
size: NA
V: TRBV11-2
J: TRBJ1-4
DNA: TGTGCCAGCACCCACGGACAGGGAATTAGTGAAAAACTGTTTTTT
CDR3: CASTHGQGISEKLFF

D: TRBD2
size: NA
V: TRBV18
J: TRBJ2-3
DNA: TGTGCCAGCTCACCGGGGCTAGCGGGGACCACAGATACGCAGTATTTT
CDR3: CASSPGLAGTTDTQYF

D: NA
size: NA
V: TRBV11-1
J: TRBJ2-1
DNA: TGTGCCAGCAGCTGGTCAACCGGCGGTGAGCAGTTCTTC
CDR3: CASSWSTGGEQFF

D: TRBD2
size: NA
V: TRBV9
J: TRBJ2-5
DNA: TGTGCCAGCAGCCCCGGGACTAGCGGCCCCCAAGAGACCCAGTACTTC
CDR3: CASSPGTSGPQETQYF

D: TRBD2
size: NA
V: TRBV5-4
J: TRBJ2-7
DNA: TGTGCCAGCAGCCGGGGACTAGCGGGATTACGCGAGCAGTACTTC
CDR3: CASSRGLAGLREQYF

D: NA
size: many
V: TRBV11-2
J: TRBJ2-1
DNA: TGTGCCAGCAGCTTAGTTTCACACGGCACTAGTCGCTACAATGAGCAGTTCTTC
CDR3: CASSLVSHGTSRYNEQFF

D: NA
size: NA
V: TRBV18
J: TRBJ2-5
DNA: TGTGCCAGCTCAATCACAGGGATTCTGTACCAAGAGACCCAGTACTTC
CDR3: CASSITGILYQETQYF

D: TRBD1
size: NA
V: TRBV19
J: TRBJ2-6
DNA: TGTGCCAGTAGTTTTGGGACAGGGGTTTCTGGGGCCAACGTCCTGACTTTC
CDR3: CASSFGTGVSGANVLTF

D: NA
size: NA
V: TRBV7-9
J: TRBJ2-7
DNA: TGTGCCACGGGGAGTCTCTCCTACGAGCAGTACTTC
CDR3: CATGSLSYEQYF

D: TRBD1
size: once
V: TRBV29-1
J: TRBJ2-3
DNA: TGCAGCGTTGAAGAAGCGGCGACAGGGGGGCCAGATACGCAGTATTTT
CDR3: CSVEEAATGGPDTQYF

D: NA
size: NA
V: TRBV4-1
J: TRBJ2-1
DNA: TGCGCCAGCAGCCAAGTGGGGGGAGAGCAGTTCTTC
CDR3: CASSQVGGEQFF

D: NA
size: NA
V: TRBV15
J: TRBJ2-3
DNA: TGTGCCACCAGCAGAGTCCACTTAGTTACTAGCACAGATACGCAGTATTTT
CDR3: CATSRVHLVTSTDTQYF

D: NA
size: NA
V: TRBV6-5
J: TRBJ1-4
DNA: TGTGCCAGCAGTTACCGCGGGCAGCCGGGGGATGAAAAACTGTTTTTT
CDR3: CASSYRGQPGDEKLFF

D: NA
size: NA
V: TRBV2
J: TRBJ2-3
DNA: TGTGCCAGTAGTGCGTTTACTAGCACAGATACGCAGTATTTT
CDR3: CASSAFTSTDTQYF

D: TRBD1
size: NA
V: TRBV6-5
J: TRBJ1-2
DNA: TGTGCCAGCAGCGCAATCCGACAGGGCAACTATGGCTACACCTTC
CDR3: CASSAIRQGNYGYTF

D: NA
size: once
V: TRBV12-3/TRBV12-4
J: TRBJ2-7
DNA: TGTGCCAGCTCAGGGAACTACGAGCAGTACTTC
CDR3: CASSGNYEQYF

D: TRBD2
size: once
V: TRBV2
J: TRBJ2-2
DNA: TGTGCCAGCAGTGGGTCGGGAGGGCGTCACGGGGAGCTGTTTTTT
CDR3: CASSGSGGRHGELFF

D: TRBD1
size: NA
V: TRBV7-8
J: TRBJ1-1
DNA: TGTGCCAGCAGCAAGAAGACAGGGTACACTGAAGCTTTCTTT
CDR3: CASSKKTGYTEAFF